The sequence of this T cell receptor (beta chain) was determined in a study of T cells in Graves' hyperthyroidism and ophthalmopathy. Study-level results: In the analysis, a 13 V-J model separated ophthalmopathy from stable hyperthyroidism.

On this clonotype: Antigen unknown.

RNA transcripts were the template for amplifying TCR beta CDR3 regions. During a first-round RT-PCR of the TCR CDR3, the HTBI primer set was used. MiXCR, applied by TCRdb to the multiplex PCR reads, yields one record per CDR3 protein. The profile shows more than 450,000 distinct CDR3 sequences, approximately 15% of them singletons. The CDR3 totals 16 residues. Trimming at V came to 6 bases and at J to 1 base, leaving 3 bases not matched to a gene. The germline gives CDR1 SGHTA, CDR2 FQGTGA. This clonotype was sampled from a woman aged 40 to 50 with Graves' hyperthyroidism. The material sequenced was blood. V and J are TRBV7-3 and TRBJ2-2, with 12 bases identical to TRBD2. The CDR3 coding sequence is TGTGCCAGCAGTACTAGCGGGAGGCGGAACACCGGGGAGCTGTTTTTT. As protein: CASSTSGRRNTGELFF.